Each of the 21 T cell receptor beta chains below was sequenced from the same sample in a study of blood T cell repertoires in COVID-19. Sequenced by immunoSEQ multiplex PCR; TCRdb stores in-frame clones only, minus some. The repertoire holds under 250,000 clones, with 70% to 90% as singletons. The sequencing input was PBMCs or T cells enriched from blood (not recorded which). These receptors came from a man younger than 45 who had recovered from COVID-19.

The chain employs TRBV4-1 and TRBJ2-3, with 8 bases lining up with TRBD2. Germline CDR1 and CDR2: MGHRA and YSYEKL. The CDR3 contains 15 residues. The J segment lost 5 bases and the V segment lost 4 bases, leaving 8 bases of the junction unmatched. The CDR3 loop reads CASSLAGLAEDTQYF. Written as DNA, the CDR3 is TGCGCCAGCAGCCTAGCGGGGCTAGCGGAAGATACGCAGTATTTT.

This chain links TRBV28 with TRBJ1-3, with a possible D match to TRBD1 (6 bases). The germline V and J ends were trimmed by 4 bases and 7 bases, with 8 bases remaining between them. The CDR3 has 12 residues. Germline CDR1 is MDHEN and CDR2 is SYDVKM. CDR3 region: CASSSGVNTIYF. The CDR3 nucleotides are TGTGCCAGCAGTTCAGGGGTGAACACCATATATTTT.

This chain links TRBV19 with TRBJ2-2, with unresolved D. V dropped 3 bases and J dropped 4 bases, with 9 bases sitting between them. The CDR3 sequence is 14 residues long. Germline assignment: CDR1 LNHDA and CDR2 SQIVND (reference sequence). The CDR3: CASSIIGGTGELFF. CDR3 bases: TGTGCCAGTAGTATTATCGGCGGCACCGGGGAGCTGTTTTTT.

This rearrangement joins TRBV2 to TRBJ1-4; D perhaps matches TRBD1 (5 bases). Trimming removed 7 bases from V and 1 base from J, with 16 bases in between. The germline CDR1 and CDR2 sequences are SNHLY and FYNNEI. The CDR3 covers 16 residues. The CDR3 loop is CASTGGGGQTNEKLFF. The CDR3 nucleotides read TGTGCCAGCACCGGGGGAGGCGGACAAACTAATGAAAAACTGTTTTTT.

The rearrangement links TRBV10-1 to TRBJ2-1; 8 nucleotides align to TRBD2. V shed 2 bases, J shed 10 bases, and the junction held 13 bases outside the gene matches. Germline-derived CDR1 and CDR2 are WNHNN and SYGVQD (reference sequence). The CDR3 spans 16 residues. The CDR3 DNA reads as TGCGCCAGCAGTGAGGATACTAGCGGCCCATTAGGCGAGCAGTTCTTC. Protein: CASSEDTSGPLGEQFF.

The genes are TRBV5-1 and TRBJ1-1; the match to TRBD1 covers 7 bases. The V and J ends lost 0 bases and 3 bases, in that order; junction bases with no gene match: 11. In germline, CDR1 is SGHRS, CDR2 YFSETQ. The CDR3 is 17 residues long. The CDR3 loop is CASSLVSIGGWDTEAFF. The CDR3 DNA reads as TGCGCCAGCAGCTTGGTTTCTATAGGGGGCTGGGACACTGAAGCTTTCTTT.

The CDR3 sequence is CASSLVLRSGTIAYEQYF. CDR3 DNA sequence: TGCGCCAGCAGCTTGGTGTTGAGGTCGGGGACTATAGCCTACGAGCAGTACTTC. The genes are TRBV5-1 and TRBJ2-7, with TRBD2 matching over 7 bases. Germline assignment: CDR1 SGHRS and CDR2 YFSETQ. The CDR3 is made up of 18 amino acids. With 0 bases clipped from V and 2 bases from J, the junction kept 14 bases outside the gene matches. The full variable domain, with the rest looked up from reference TRBV5-1 and TRBJ2-7, is KAGVTQTPRYLIKTRGQQVTLSCSPISGHRSVSWYQQTPGQGLQFLFEYFSETQRNKGNFPGRFSGRQFSNSRSEMNVSTLELGDSALYLCASSLVLRSGTIAYEQYFGPGTRLTVT.

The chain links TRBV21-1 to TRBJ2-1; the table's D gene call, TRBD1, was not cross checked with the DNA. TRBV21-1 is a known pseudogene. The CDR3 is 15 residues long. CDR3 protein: CASSKVTGVDNEQFF. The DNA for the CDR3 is TGTGCCAGCAGCAAAGTGACAGGGGTGGACAATGAGCAGTTCTTC.

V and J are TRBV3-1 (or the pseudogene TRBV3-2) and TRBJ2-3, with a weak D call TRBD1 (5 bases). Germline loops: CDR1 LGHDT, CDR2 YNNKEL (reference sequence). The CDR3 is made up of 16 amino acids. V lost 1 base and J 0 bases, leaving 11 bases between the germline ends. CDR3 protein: CASSQGDRTSTDTQYF. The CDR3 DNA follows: TGTGCCAGCAGCCAAGGTGACAGAACTAGCACAGATACGCAGTATTTT.

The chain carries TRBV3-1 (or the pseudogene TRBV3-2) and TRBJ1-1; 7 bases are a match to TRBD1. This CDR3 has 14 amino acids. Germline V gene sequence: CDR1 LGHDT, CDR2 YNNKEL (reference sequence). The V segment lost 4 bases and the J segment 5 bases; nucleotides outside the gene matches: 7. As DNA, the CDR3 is TGTGCCAGCAGCCTACAGGGGTCCCGGACTGAAGCTTTCTTT. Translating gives CASSLQGSRTEAFF.

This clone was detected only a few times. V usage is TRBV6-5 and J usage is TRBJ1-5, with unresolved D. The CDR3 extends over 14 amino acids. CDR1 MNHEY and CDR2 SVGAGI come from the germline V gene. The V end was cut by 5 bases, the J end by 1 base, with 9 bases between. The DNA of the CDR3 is TGTGCCAGCAGTCCAACAGACAGCAATCAGCCCCAGCATTTT. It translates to CASSPTDSNQPQHF.

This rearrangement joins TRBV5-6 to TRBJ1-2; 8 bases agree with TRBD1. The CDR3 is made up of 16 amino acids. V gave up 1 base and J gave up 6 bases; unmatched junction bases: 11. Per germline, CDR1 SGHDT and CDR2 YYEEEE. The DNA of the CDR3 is TGTGCCAGCAGCTTGATGGGGACAGGCGACGCTAATGGCTACACCTTC. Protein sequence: CASSLMGTGDANGYTF. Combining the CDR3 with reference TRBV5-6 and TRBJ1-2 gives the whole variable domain DAGVTQSPTHLIKTRGQQVTLRCSPKSGHDTVSWYQQALGQGPQFIFQYYEEEERQRGNFPDRFSGHQFPNYSSELNVNALLLGDSALYLCASSLMGTGDANGYTFGSGTRLTVV.

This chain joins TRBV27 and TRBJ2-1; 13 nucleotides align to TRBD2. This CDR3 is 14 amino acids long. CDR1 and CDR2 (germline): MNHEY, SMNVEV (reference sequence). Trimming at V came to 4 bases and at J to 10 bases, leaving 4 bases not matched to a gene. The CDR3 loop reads CASSSGTSGKEQFF. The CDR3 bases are TGTGCCAGCAGTTCCGGGACTAGCGGGAAGGAGCAGTTCTTC.

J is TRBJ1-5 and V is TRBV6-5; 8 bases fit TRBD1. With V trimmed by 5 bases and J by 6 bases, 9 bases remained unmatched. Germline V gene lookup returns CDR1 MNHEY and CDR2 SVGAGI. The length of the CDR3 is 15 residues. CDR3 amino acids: CASSPGQVKFQPQHF. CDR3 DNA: TGTGCCAGCAGTCCGGGACAGGTTAAATTTCAGCCCCAGCATTTT.

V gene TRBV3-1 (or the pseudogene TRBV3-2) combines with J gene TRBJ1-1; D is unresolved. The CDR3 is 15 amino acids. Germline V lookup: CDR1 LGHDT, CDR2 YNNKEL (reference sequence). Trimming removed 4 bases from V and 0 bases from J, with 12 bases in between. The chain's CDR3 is CASSLTRIVNTEAFF. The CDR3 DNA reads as TGTGCCAGCAGCCTCACCCGAATAGTGAACACTGAAGCTTTCTTT.

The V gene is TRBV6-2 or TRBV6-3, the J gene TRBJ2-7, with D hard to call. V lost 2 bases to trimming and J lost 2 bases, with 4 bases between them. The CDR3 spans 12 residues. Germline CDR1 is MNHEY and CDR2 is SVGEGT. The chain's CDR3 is CASSYPTYEQYF. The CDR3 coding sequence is TGTGCCAGCAGTTACCCCACCTACGAGCAGTACTTC.

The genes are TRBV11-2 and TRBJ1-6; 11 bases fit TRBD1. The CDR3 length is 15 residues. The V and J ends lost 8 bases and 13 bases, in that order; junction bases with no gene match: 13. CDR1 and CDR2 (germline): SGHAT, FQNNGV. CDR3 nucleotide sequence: TGTGCCAGCGGATCCGGGACAGGGGGTTACATGCCCCTCCACTTT. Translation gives CASGSGTGGYMPLHF.

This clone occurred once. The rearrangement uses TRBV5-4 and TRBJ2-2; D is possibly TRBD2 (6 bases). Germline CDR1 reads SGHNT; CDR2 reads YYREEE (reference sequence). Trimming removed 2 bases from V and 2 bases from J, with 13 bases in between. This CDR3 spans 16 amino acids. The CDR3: CASSFRDWGNTGELFF. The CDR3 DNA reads TGTGCCAGCAGCTTCCGGGACTGGGGAAACACCGGGGAGCTGTTTTTT. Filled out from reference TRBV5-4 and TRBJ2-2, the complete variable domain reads ETGVTQSPTHLIKTRGQQVTLRCSSQSGHNTVSWYQQALGQGPQFIFQYYREEENGRGNFPPRFSGLQFPNYSSELNVNALELDDSALYLCASSFRDWGNTGELFFGEGSRLTVL.

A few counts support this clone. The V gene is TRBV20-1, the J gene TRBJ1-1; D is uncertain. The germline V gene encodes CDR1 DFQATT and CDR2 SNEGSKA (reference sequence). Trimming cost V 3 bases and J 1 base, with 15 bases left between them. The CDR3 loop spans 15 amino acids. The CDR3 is CSASFGGQANTEAFF. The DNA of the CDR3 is TGCAGTGCTAGTTTTGGCGGGCAGGCGAACACTGAAGCTTTCTTT.

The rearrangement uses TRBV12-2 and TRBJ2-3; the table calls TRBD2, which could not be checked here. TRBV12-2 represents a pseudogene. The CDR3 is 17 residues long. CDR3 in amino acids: CASRSATSSSGGDTQYF. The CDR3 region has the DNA TGTGCAAGTCGCTCCGCTACTTCTTCTAGCGGGGGGGATACGCAGTATTTT.

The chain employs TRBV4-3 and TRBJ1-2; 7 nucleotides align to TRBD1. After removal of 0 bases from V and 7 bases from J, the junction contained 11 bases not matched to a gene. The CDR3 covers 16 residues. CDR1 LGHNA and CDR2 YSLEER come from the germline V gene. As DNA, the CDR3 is TGCGCCAGCAGCCAAGATCCCCGACAGGGAATTAGTGGCTACACCTTC. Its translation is CASSQDPRQGISGYTF.